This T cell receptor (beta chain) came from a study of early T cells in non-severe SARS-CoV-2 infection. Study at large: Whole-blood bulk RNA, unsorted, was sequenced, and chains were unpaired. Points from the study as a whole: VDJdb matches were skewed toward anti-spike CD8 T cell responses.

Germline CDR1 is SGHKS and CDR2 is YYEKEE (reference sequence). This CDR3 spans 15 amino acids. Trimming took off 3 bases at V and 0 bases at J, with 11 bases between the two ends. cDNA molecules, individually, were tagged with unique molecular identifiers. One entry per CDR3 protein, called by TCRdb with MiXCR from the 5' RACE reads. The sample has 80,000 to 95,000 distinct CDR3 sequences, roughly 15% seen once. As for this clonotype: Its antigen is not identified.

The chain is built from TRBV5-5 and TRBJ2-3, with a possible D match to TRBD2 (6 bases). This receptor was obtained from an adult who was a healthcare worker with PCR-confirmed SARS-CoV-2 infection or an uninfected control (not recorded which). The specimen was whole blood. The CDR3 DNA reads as TGTGCCAGCAGCTGGTCTAGCGCCAGCACAGATACGCAGTATTTT. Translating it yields CASSWSSASTDTQYF.